The rows below give T cell receptor beta chains drawn from one sample of a study of radiotherapy plus CTLA-4 blockade in lung cancer. Generated by immunoSEQ multiplex PCR, the TCRdb table keeps only in-frame clones and is missing some. The table has 40,000 to 50,000 clones, 70% to 80% seen once. The specimen was peripheral blood, collected from a patient treated with radiotherapy plus ipilimumab. These TCRs come from a human donor with non-small cell lung cancer who had stable disease on radiotherapy plus ipilimumab. Each CDR3 is given with its conserved first and last residue. Fields, in order: D gene, clone size, V gene, J gene, CDR3 protein, CDR3 DNA. D genes are given only for firm matches. The size field is filled for only some rows; it gives once, few, many or a size class.

D: TRBD1
size: .
V: TRBV5-1
J: TRBJ2-7
CDR3: CASSRAGTEYEQYF
DNA: TGCGCCAGCAGCCGCGCCGGGACAGAATACGAGCAGTACTTC

D: .
size: .
V: TRBV5-1
J: TRBJ1-6
CDR3: CASSLAGVAYNSPLHF
DNA: TGCGCCAGCAGCTTGGCGGGGGTGGCCTATAATTCACCCCTCCACTTT

D: TRBD2
size: .
V: TRBV7-6
J: TRBJ2-1
CDR3: CASRLRAGGVNEQFF
DNA: TGTGCCAGCAGGTTGCGTGCCGGGGGGGTCAATGAGCAGTTCTTC

D: TRBD1
size: .
V: TRBV30
J: TRBJ1-6
CDR3: CAWSGRDRQNSPLHF
DNA: TGTGCCTGGAGTGGCCGGGACAGACAGAATTCACCCCTCCACTTT

D: .
size: .
V: TRBV15
J: TRBJ2-1
CDR3: CATSRGMIGTGYNEQFF
DNA: TGTGCCACCAGCAGAGGGATGATAGGGACTGGCTACAATGAGCAGTTCTTC

D: .
size: .
V: TRBV21-1
J: TRBJ2-7
CDR3: CASFGASRTTYEQYF
DNA: TGTGCCAGCTTCGGGGCTTCAAGGACTACCTACGAGCAGTACTTC

D: TRBD1
size: .
V: TRBV6-4
J: TRBJ1-2
CDR3: CASNPVTGTGSFGYTF
DNA: TGTGCCAGCAACCCTGTAACCGGGACAGGGTCCTTCGGCTACACCTTC

D: TRBD1
size: few
V: TRBV18
J: TRBJ2-7
CDR3: CASSLGRPGTGADEQYF
DNA: TGTGCCAGCTCACTGGGACGTCCCGGGACAGGGGCTGACGAGCAGTACTTC

D: .
size: once
V: TRBV9
J: TRBJ1-3
CDR3: CASSEGNTIYF
DNA: TGTGCCAGCAGTGAGGGAAACACCATATATTTT

D: TRBD1
size: .
V: TRBV7-2
J: TRBJ2-7
CDR3: CASSRDRVLEQYF
DNA: TGTGCCAGCAGTCGGGACAGGGTTCTCGAGCAGTACTTC

D: .
size: .
V: TRBV7-9
J: TRBJ2-1
CDR3: CASSLAISSYNEQFF
DNA: TGTGCCAGCAGCTTAGCCATTAGCTCCTACAATGAGCAGTTCTTC

D: TRBD2
size: .
V: TRBV27
J: TRBJ2-2
CDR3: CASSLAGGRRTGELFF
DNA: TGTGCCAGCAGTTTGGCGGGGGGCAGGAGGACCGGGGAGCTGTTTTTT

D: .
size: .
V: TRBV29-1
J: TRBJ1-1
CDR3: CSVGSYRMGSEAFF
DNA: TGCAGCGTCGGGTCGTACCGGATGGGTTCTGAAGCTTTCTTT

D: TRBD1
size: .
V: TRBV5-6
J: TRBJ1-5
CDR3: CASSLTGGQPQHF
DNA: TGTGCCAGCAGCTTGACAGGGGGTCAGCCCCAGCATTTT

D: .
size: .
V: TRBV30
J: TRBJ2-7
CDR3: CAWSGGYGQYF
DNA: TGTGCCTGGAGTGGGGGCTACGGGCAGTACTTC

D: TRBD2
size: once
V: TRBV5-1
J: TRBJ2-1
CDR3: CASSLSSGGSSYNEQFF
DNA: TGCGCCAGCAGCTTGTCTAGCGGGGGAAGCTCCTACAATGAGCAGTTCTTC

D: .
size: .
V: TRBV7-2
J: TRBJ1-2
CDR3: CASSLVSGGGYGYTF
DNA: TGTGCCAGCAGCTTAGTTTCGGGGGGCGGTTATGGCTACACCTTC

D: .
size: once
V: TRBV18
J: TRBJ1-5
CDR3: CASSLSEGDQPQHF
DNA: TGTGCCAGCTCCCTTTCCGAGGGAGATCAGCCCCAGCATTTT

D: .
size: .
V: TRBV6-5
J: TRBJ2-6
CDR3: CASSYSIGGGANVLTF
DNA: TGTGCCAGCAGTTACTCGATAGGGGGTGGGGCCAACGTCCTGACTTTC

D: TRBD1
size: few
V: TRBV11-2
J: TRBJ1-3
CDR3: CASSLEFGGGTGLTGNTIYF
DNA: TGTGCCAGCAGCTTAGAGTTTGGGGGGGGGACAGGGCTGACTGGAAACACCATATATTTT

D: .
size: few
V: TRBV7-9
J: TRBJ2-2
CDR3: CASSQRGGVATTGELFF
DNA: TGTGCCAGCAGCCAGAGAGGGGGGGTGGCGACCACCGGGGAGCTGTTTTTT

D: TRBD1
size: .
V: TRBV6-5
J: TRBJ2-7
CDR3: CASSYSGTDSYEQYF
DNA: TGTGCCAGCAGTTACTCGGGGACAGACAGCTACGAGCAGTACTTC

D: .
size: .
V: TRBV19
J: TRBJ2-1
CDR3: CASKGGLYNEQFF
DNA: TGTGCCAGTAAGGGGGGGCTATACAATGAGCAGTTCTTC

D: .
size: .
V: TRBV5-1
J: TRBJ2-7
CDR3: CASSSLGRNSDEQYF
DNA: TGCGCCAGCAGCTCCCTTGGGCGTAATTCGGACGAGCAGTACTTC

D: TRBD1
size: .
V: TRBV11-2
J: TRBJ2-5
CDR3: CASSPGDRDHETQYF
DNA: TGTGCCAGCAGCCCGGGGGACAGGGATCACGAGACCCAGTACTTC

D: TRBD1
size: .
V: TRBV5-1
J: TRBJ1-2
CDR3: CASSSGTGFYGYTF
DNA: TGCGCCAGCAGCTCCGGGACAGGGTTTTATGGCTACACCTTC

D: TRBD1
size: .
V: TRBV5-4
J: TRBJ2-5
CDR3: CASSFPGTGGQETQYF
DNA: TGTGCCAGCAGCTTTCCGGGGACAGGGGGCCAAGAGACCCAGTACTTC

D: .
size: .
V: TRBV5-1
J: TRBJ1-6
CDR3: CASSLAGATSSYNSPLHF
DNA: TGCGCCAGCAGCTTGGCCGGGGCGACTAGCTCCTATAATTCACCCCTCCACTTT

D: TRBD1
size: .
V: TRBV19
J: TRBJ2-7
CDR3: CASSRNRGNNYEQYF
DNA: TGTGCCAGTAGTAGGAACAGGGGGAATAACTACGAGCAGTACTTC

D: .
size: .
V: TRBV11-2
J: TRBJ2-1
CDR3: CASSVQGSSYNEQFF
DNA: TGTGCCAGCAGCGTACAGGGAAGCTCCTACAATGAGCAGTTCTTC

D: TRBD1
size: .
V: TRBV2
J: TRBJ1-1
CDR3: CASTTDRGFGTEAFF
DNA: TGTGCCAGCACGACAGACAGGGGCTTCGGCACTGAAGCTTTCTTT

D: .
size: .
V: TRBV5-4
J: TRBJ2-1
CDR3: CASSLVGAADNEQFF
DNA: TGTGCCAGCAGCTTGGTAGGGGCGGCCGACAATGAGCAGTTCTTC

D: .
size: .
V: TRBV18
J: TRBJ1-3
CDR3: CASSHRLDSGNTIYF
DNA: TGTGCCAGCTCACACAGGCTAGACTCTGGAAACACCATATATTTT

D: .
size: once
V: TRBV2
J: TRBJ2-5
CDR3: CASRSGRQTQETQYF
DNA: TGTGCCAGCAGGAGTGGTAGACAGACACAAGAGACCCAGTACTTC

D: .
size: .
V: TRBV6-6
J: TRBJ2-7
CDR3: CASRATGTLYEQYF
DNA: TGTGCCAGCAGAGCCACCGGGACTCTGTACGAGCAGTACTTC

D: TRBD2
size: .
V: TRBV11-2
J: TRBJ2-5
CDR3: CASSLGTSGAGETQYF
DNA: TGTGCCAGCAGCTTAGGGACTAGCGGGGCGGGGGAGACCCAGTACTTC

D: .
size: .
V: TRBV6-6
J: TRBJ2-7
CDR3: CASSYSRGRYEQYF
DNA: TGTGCCAGCAGTTACTCTAGAGGCCGGTACGAGCAGTACTTC

D: .
size: .
V: TRBV6-1
J: TRBJ1-4
CDR3: CASSVRALQKEKLFF
DNA: TGTGCCAGCAGTGTGAGGGCACTCCAGAAGGAAAAACTGTTTTTT

D: .
size: .
V: TRBV12-5
J: TRBJ1-4
CDR3: CASGLVYGGAAEKLFF
DNA: TGTGCTAGTGGTTTGGTATATGGAGGAGCGGCTGAAAAACTGTTTTTT

D: .
size: .
V: TRBV5-4
J: TRBJ2-5
CDR3: CASSPGGQQETQYF
DNA: TGTGCCAGCAGCCCCGGTGGGCAGCAAGAGACCCAGTACTTC

D: .
size: .
V: TRBV6-1
J: TRBJ2-7
CDR3: CASSRYTDSPYEQYF
DNA: TGTGCCAGCAGTCGGTATACGGACAGCCCCTACGAGCAGTACTTC

D: .
size: .
V: TRBV30
J: TRBJ1-3
CDR3: CAWSERAGERTKGNTIYF
DNA: TGTGCCTGGAGTGAAAGAGCAGGGGAAAGGACGAAGGGAAACACCATATATTTT

D: .
size: .
V: TRBV2
J: TRBJ1-2
CDR3: CASSSTGLYGYTF
DNA: TGTGCCAGCAGTTCAACAGGGCTCTATGGCTACACCTTC

D: TRBD1
size: .
V: TRBV11-3
J: TRBJ1-2
CDR3: CASSFRDRGTYGYTF
DNA: TGTGCCAGCAGCTTCCGGGACAGGGGCACCTATGGCTACACCTTC

D: .
size: .
V: TRBV6-5
J: TRBJ1-1
CDR3: CAREGYRLTNTEAFF
DNA: TGTGCCAGGGAGGGGTATAGGCTTACGAACACTGAAGCTTTCTTT

D: .
size: few
V: TRBV29-1
J: TRBJ1-2
CDR3: CSVRQGGNYGYTF
DNA: TGCAGCGTTCGCCAGGGTGGAAACTATGGCTACACCTTC

D: .
size: .
V: TRBV19
J: TRBJ1-2
CDR3: CASSITQTGGDGYTF
DNA: TGTGCCAGTAGTATAACCCAGACAGGCGGTGACGGCTACACCTTC

D: TRBD2
size: .
V: TRBV5-6
J: TRBJ2-5
CDR3: CASSLPLAGGRETQYF
DNA: TGTGCCAGCAGCTTGCCGCTAGCGGGGGGTCGGGAGACCCAGTACTTC

D: TRBD2
size: .
V: TRBV7-9
J: TRBJ2-2
CDR3: CASSPPGLGLSPNTGELFF
DNA: TGTGCCAGCAGCCCCCCCGGACTAGGCTTATCTCCGAACACCGGGGAGCTGTTTTTT

D: .
size: .
V: TRBV5-1
J: TRBJ2-1
CDR3: CASSSTGTYNEQFF
DNA: TGCGCCAGCAGCTCGACAGGGACTTACAATGAGCAGTTCTTC

D: TRBD1
size: .
V: TRBV15
J: TRBJ2-7
CDR3: CATSREAQGASYEQYF
DNA: TGTGCCACCAGCAGAGAGGCGCAGGGGGCCTCCTACGAGCAGTACTTC

D: TRBD1
size: .
V: TRBV5-1
J: TRBJ1-3
CDR3: CASSLAGRQGSGNTIYF
DNA: TGCGCCAGCAGCTTGGCGGGCCGACAGGGATCCGGAAACACCATATATTTT

D: .
size: .
V: TRBV9
J: TRBJ2-5
CDR3: CASSASSGSLETQYF
DNA: TGTGCCAGCAGCGCCAGCTCTGGTAGCTTGGAGACCCAGTACTTC

D: .
size: .
V: TRBV19
J: TRBJ1-1
CDR3: CASSEHLNTEAFF
DNA: TGTGCCAGTAGTGAGCACTTGAACACTGAAGCTTTCTTT

D: .
size: .
V: TRBV15
J: TRBJ2-1
CDR3: CATSRDPGSEEQFF
DNA: TGTGCCACCAGCAGAGATCCGGGGAGTGAGGAGCAGTTCTTC